The 24 T cell receptor beta chains in this list originate from one sample, sequenced in a study. TCRdb independently ran MiXCR on the RT-PCR reads; one entry per CDR3 protein. Of about 680,000 distinct CDR3 sequences detected, 12% to 15% appear once; the ten largest clones hold 3.6%. The sequencing sample was made of memory CD4+ T cells from blood. The receptors stem from a female donor in good health, serving as a healthy control.

Only a few counts were recorded for this clonotype. At one boundary the junction diverges from the germline segment, which might be a read error. This chain uses TRBV10-3 with TRBJ1-2; D is unclear. CDR1 is ENHRY and CDR2 is SYGVKD in the germline V gene. The CDR3 sequence is 13 residues long. Written as DNA, the CDR3 is TGTGCCATCAGCGAGTCATCCCTCTATGGCTACACCTTC. This sequence encodes CAISESSLYGYTF.

V usage is TRBV5-1 and J usage is TRBJ2-1; the match to TRBD1 covers 8 bases. J gave up 8 bases and V 1 base, and 8 bases lay outside the gene matches. CDR1 is SGHRS, CDR2 YFSETQ, per germline. CDR3 length: 15 amino acids. The CDR3, as DNA: TGCGCCAGCAGCTTGATTAAACAGGGGGAGGATGAGCAGTTCTTC. Its translation: CASSLIKQGEDEQFF.

The chain has TRBV7-2 and TRBJ2-5; perhaps D is TRBD1 or TRBD2 (6 bases each). The CDR3 is 15 residues long. CDR1 and CDR2 from the germline V gene are SGHTA and FQGNSA. Trimming pared 4 bases from V and 2 bases from J, leaving 14 bases between. CDR3 residues: CASSWGRGRQETQYF. The CDR3 DNA is TGTGCCAGCAGCTGGGGCCGGGGGCGGCAAGAGACCCAGTACTTC.

The rearrangement uses TRBV7-2 and TRBJ1-5; no clear D. V dropped 7 bases and J dropped 5 bases, with 9 bases sitting between them. The CDR3 totals 12 residues. The V gene's germline CDR1 is SGHTA and CDR2 FQGNSA. The CDR3 sequence: CASNLPYQPQHF. CDR3 in DNA: TGTGCCAGCAACCTCCCTTATCAGCCCCAGCATTTT.

This clonotype was observed at least ten times. The genes are TRBV15 and TRBJ2-3, with 11 bases lining up with TRBD2. V lost 1 base to trimming and J lost 6 bases; unmatched junction nucleotides: 9. Per the germline V gene, CDR1 is LNHNV and CDR2 is YYDKDF (reference sequence). This CDR3 is built from 17 residues. In DNA form, the CDR3 reads TGTGCCACCAGCAGAGCCGTACTAGCGGGAGCACCCGATACGCAGTATTTT. Translating gives CATSRAVLAGAPDTQYF.

This rearrangement joins TRBV5-6 to TRBJ2-3, with 7 bases aligning to TRBD1. The V gene end was trimmed by 8 bases and the J gene end by 2 bases; junction bases not matched to a gene: 5. CDR1 is SGHDT, CDR2 YYEEEE, per germline. This CDR3 contains 13 residues. In DNA form, the CDR3 reads TGTGCCAGTGGACAGGCGAACACAGATACGCAGTATTTT. Protein product: CASGQANTDTQYF.

This chain links TRBV5-1 with TRBJ1-1, with D perhaps matching TRBD1 (5 bases). The CDR3 consists of 14 residues. CDR1 is SGHRS, CDR2 YFSETQ, per germline. The germline V and J ends were trimmed by 2 bases and 3 bases, with 11 bases remaining between them. CDR3: CASSFGGTHTEAFF. CDR3 nucleotides: TGCGCCAGCAGCTTCGGGGGAACTCACACTGAAGCTTTCTTT.

The rearrangement uses TRBV27 and TRBJ2-3; D unclear. The CDR3 spans 13 residues. V was clipped by 6 bases and J by 2 bases, with 9 bases between them. The V gene's germline CDR1 is MNHEY and CDR2 SMNVEV (reference sequence). CDR3 in amino acids: CASRGYVTDTQYF. Here the CDR3 DNA reads TGTGCCAGCAGGGGATATGTCACAGATACGCAGTATTTT.

V gene TRBV6-5 combines with J gene TRBJ1-6; TRBD1 matches 7 bases. V was clipped by 4 bases and J by 4 bases; unmatched bases: 13. The CDR3 runs 18 residues. Looked up from germline, CDR1 is MNHEY and CDR2 is SVGAGI. The CDR3 sequence is CASSLSGGLDNYNSPLHF. The CDR3 DNA reads TGTGCCAGCAGTTTATCAGGGGGACTGGATAATTATAATTCACCCCTCCACTTT.

This clonotype was seen many times. This rearrangement joins TRBV5-1 to TRBJ1-1; perhaps TRBD1 as D (6 bases). Trimming removed 0 bases at V and 5 bases at J, with 11 bases between. The V gene's germline CDR1 is SGHRS and CDR2 YFSETQ. The CDR3 has 14 amino acids. DNA for the CDR3: TGCGCCAGCAGCTTGGAACAGGGTGTTACTGAAGCTTTCTTT. Its protein is CASSLEQGVTEAFF.

There are many counts of this clonotype. The chain has TRBV15 and TRBJ1-2; the D gene is possibly TRBD1 (6 bases). Germline V gives CDR1 LNHNV, CDR2 YYDKDF (reference sequence). Trimming took 7 bases from V and 3 from J, leaving 12 bases between them. This CDR3 region has 13 residues. In DNA form, the CDR3 reads TGTGCCACCACCATGGACAGATACTATGGCTACACCTTC. It translates to CATTMDRYYGYTF.

The genes are TRBV5-1 and TRBJ1-1, with TRBD1 as a possible D gene (5 bases). The CDR3 sequence is 17 residues long. V gave up 1 base and J gave up 1 base, with 17 bases separating them. Germline loops: CDR1 SGHRS, CDR2 YFSETQ. The CDR3 sequence is CASSLRGWVEANTEAFF. CDR3 coding DNA: TGCGCCAGCAGCTTGAGGGGATGGGTCGAAGCGAACACTGAAGCTTTCTTT.

This clonotype was found many times. The chain couples TRBV4-1 to TRBJ2-7, with 7 bases lining up with TRBD2. Germline CDR1 MGHRA, CDR2 YSYEKL. Trimming cost V 1 base and J 0 bases; bases outside gene matches: 9. There are 17 residues in the CDR3. This CDR3 is CASSQGTDGRSSYEQYF. In DNA form, the CDR3 reads TGCGCCAGCAGCCAAGGTACAGACGGGAGGAGCTCCTACGAGCAGTACTTC.

This sequence joins TRBV12-3 or TRBV12-4 and TRBJ1-1; TRBD1 is a possible D gene (6 bases). The CDR3 loop spans 14 amino acids. Trimming stripped 5 bases from V and 5 bases from J, with 15 bases between. This CDR3 is CASSDRIPGTEAFF. The DNA for the CDR3 is TGTGCCAGCAGTGACAGGATCCCGGGAACTGAAGCTTTCTTT.

There are a few counts of this clonotype. This chain joins TRBV6-2 or TRBV6-3 and TRBJ1-2; D call uncertain. The CDR3 is made up of 12 amino acids. Trimming took 1 base from V and 8 from J, leaving 8 bases between them. Germline V gene sequence: CDR1 MNHEY, CDR2 SVGEGT. This chain's CDR3 is CASSYLDTGYTF. The CDR3 DNA follows: TGTGCCAGCAGTTACTTAGACACCGGCTACACCTTC.

This clonotype came up many times. This chain connects TRBV29-1 to TRBJ2-3, with TRBD2 matching 9 bases. Germline CDR1 and CDR2: SQVTM and ANQGSEA. This CDR3 region has 16 residues. With V trimmed by 4 bases and J by 0 bases, 8 bases remained unmatched. This CDR3 is CSVGRVAGESTDTQYF. In DNA, the CDR3 is TGCAGCGTTGGCAGGGTAGCGGGGGAGAGCACAGATACGCAGTATTTT.

This clonotype was seen at least ten times. This chain uses TRBV20-1 with TRBJ1-4; maybe TRBD1 (5 bases). Trimming pared 0 bases from V and 3 bases from J, leaving 17 bases between. This CDR3 spans 17 amino acids. Per germline, CDR1 DFQATT and CDR2 SNEGSKA (reference sequence). The CDR3 reads CSARDEGMAGPNEKLFF. In nucleotides, the CDR3 is TGCAGTGCTAGAGATGAAGGGATGGCGGGGCCTAATGAAAAACTGTTTTTT.

This clonotype has a handful of counts. The J gene is TRBJ1-2, the V gene TRBV12-3 or TRBV12-4; D might be TRBD1 (5 bases). The CDR3 totals 13 residues. Trimming left V 5 bases short and J 4 bases short, with 11 bases between. CDR3 amino acids: CASSDRTLYGYTF. For the CDR3, the DNA is TGTGCCAGCAGTGACAGAACACTCTATGGCTACACCTTC.

This clonotype was recorded at least ten times. The gene calls are TRBV20-1 and TRBJ1-5, with 7 bases lining up with TRBD1. This CDR3 contains 14 residues. Germline V CDR1 and CDR2: DFQATT, SNEGSKA (reference sequence). The J segment lost 4 bases and the V segment lost 3 bases, leaving 6 bases of the junction unmatched. The CDR3 protein is CSASYRGGNQPQHF. CDR3 DNA sequence: TGCAGTGCTAGCTACAGGGGAGGGAATCAGCCCCAGCATTTT.

This clonotype was counted a few times. This chain links TRBV24-1 with TRBJ1-5; tentatively, D is TRBD1 (5 bases). The V end lost 1 base, the J end lost 2 bases, and 8 bases lay between the germline ends. Germline CDR1 reads KGHDR; CDR2 reads SFDVKD. The CDR3 spans 15 residues. CDR3 sequence: CATSDLGEGNQPQHF. Here the CDR3 DNA reads TGTGCCACCAGTGATTTAGGGGAGGGCAATCAGCCCCAGCATTTT.

The chain recombines TRBV28 with TRBJ2-5; 11 positions agree with TRBD1. The V gene's germline CDR1 is MDHEN and CDR2 SYDVKM. V was pared by 3 bases and J by 5 bases, with 5 bases of the junction left unmatched. The CDR3 consists of 15 residues. The CDR3 loop reads CASSFMDRGLETQYF. The CDR3 DNA sequence: TGTGCCAGCAGTTTTATGGACAGGGGGCTTGAGACCCAGTACTTC.

The chain couples TRBV5-1 to TRBJ1-3, with a possible D match to TRBD1 (5 bases). The CDR3 runs to 15 residues. The V end lost 0 bases, the J end lost 2 bases, and 9 bases lay between the germline ends. Germline V lookup: CDR1 SGHRS, CDR2 YFSETQ. CDR3: CASSLAGGTGNTIYF. In DNA, the CDR3 is TGCGCCAGCAGCTTGGCCGGGGGGACTGGAAACACCATATATTTT.

In its sample, this clonotype was seen many times. The chain is built from TRBV5-6 and TRBJ2-6; D may match TRBD1 or TRBD2 (5 bases each). This CDR3 is 19 amino acids long. Trimming removed 1 base from V and 2 bases from J, with 19 bases in between. Germline CDR1 reads SGHDT; CDR2 reads YYEEEE. The CDR3 here is CASSLRPGDPEAGANVLTF. The CDR3 region has the DNA TGTGCCAGCAGCTTGCGGCCCGGGGACCCGGAAGCTGGGGCCAACGTCCTGACTTTC.

This clonotype was recorded many times. The chain is built from TRBV12-3 or TRBV12-4 and TRBJ1-2, with D possibly TRBD1 on 5 matching bases. V shed 6 bases and J shed 0 bases, with 11 bases lying between them. CDR3 size: 14 residues. DNA of the CDR3: TGTGCCAGCAGCCCGGACACTTCTAACTATGGCTACACCTTC. Protein product: CASSPDTSNYGYTF.